This T cell receptor beta chain was profiled in a study of OX40 agonist ivuxolimab in advanced cancers. Study in general: The patients got ivuxolimab, which is an agonistic anti-OX40 (CD134) antibody. Study-wide results and limits: Clones of CD4+ and CD8+ blood T cells grew by week 6 at doses of 0.1 to 3.0 mg/kg.

Some clones are missing from TCRdb's copy, which holds only in-frame ones; the method was immunoSEQ multiplex PCR. The table has approximately 79,000 clones, 92% seen once; the top ten hold 8.5% to 9%. Details on this clone: No antigen is known for it.

V lost 2 bases and J lost 0, with 8 bases in between. The V gene's germline CDR1 is SQVTM and CDR2 ANQGSEA. This CDR3 region has 13 residues. Blood draws occurred at baseline, cycle 4 day 1, and cycle 7 day 1. The chain combines TRBV29-1 with TRBJ2-7, with D unclear. This clonotype was obtained from an adult with an advanced solid tumor such as melanoma, head and neck, liver or kidney cancer. Sequenced here: CD4+ or CD8+ T cells sorted from blood, sampled in a trial of the OX40 agonist ivuxolimab. The DNA for the CDR3 is TGCAGCGTTGAATCCAGTAGCTCCTACGAGCAGTACTTC. It yields the protein CSVESSSSYEQYF.